A single sample is the source of the 27 T cell receptor beta chains below, sequenced in a study of CD8+CD57+ T cells in acquired aplastic anemia. Profiling of TCR beta VDJ combinations and CDR3 sequences used genomic DNA as template. TCRdb reprocessed the reads with MiXCR, giving one entry per CDR3 protein. Of 450,000 to 550,000 distinct CDR3 sequences detected, around 30% appear once; the ten largest clones hold 0.75% to 0.95%. Patients who underwent sequencing had shown CD8+CD57+ cell expansion by flow cytometry. The specimen sequenced was sorted CD4+, CD8+, or CD8+CD57+ T cells (not recorded which) from PBMCs. These receptors originate from a human donor with aplastic anemia.

This clonotype was seen a handful of times. The rearrangement uses TRBV5-1 and TRBJ1-3; perhaps TRBD1 as D (6 bases). CDR3 length: 17 residues. Trimming cost V 0 bases and J 0 bases, with 13 bases left between them. CDR1 SGHRS and CDR2 YFSETQ come from the germline V gene. The CDR3 sequence: CASSLGGTPPSGNTIYF. The CDR3 DNA sequence: TGCGCCAGCAGCTTGGGCGGGACACCGCCCTCTGGAAACACCATATATTTT.

This clonotype was observed a handful of times. An end of the junction differs from the germline gene, which may be a read error. The J gene is TRBJ2-3, the V gene TRBV10-3; D might be TRBD1 or TRBD2, each matching 5 bases. From germline, CDR1 is ENHRY and CDR2 SYGVKD. The CDR3 is 17 residues long. CDR3 coding DNA: TGTGCCAGCAGTGACTATACCGGGACGAGGGGCACCGATACGCAGTATTTT. This gives the protein CASSDYTGTRGTDTQYF.

This chain links TRBV9 with TRBJ1-5, with D possibly being TRBD1 (5 bases). V was cut by 4 bases and J by 4 bases, with 21 bases left in between. CDR3 length: 17 residues. Germline assignment: CDR1 SGDLS and CDR2 YYNGEE. CDR3 nucleotides: TGTGCCAGCAGCCAAGCTTTTGGGGGAAGTTTTAATCAGCCCCAGCATTTT. It specifies CASSQAFGGSFNQPQHF. The full variable domain, in which reference TRBV9 and TRBJ1-5 provide the parts outside the CDR3, is DSGVTQTPKHLITATGQRVTLRCSPRSGDLSVYWYQQSLDQGLQFLIQYYNGEERAKGNILERFSAQQFPDLHSELNLSSLELGDSALYFCASSQAFGGSFNQPQHFGDGTRLSIL.

This clonotype was counted at least ten times. The V gene is TRBV7-9, the J gene TRBJ1-6; no definite D call. V lost 1 base and J lost 7, with 8 bases in between. The CDR3 consists of 14 residues. The germline V gene encodes CDR1 SEHNR and CDR2 FQNEAQ (reference sequence). CDR3 nucleotides: TGTGCCAGCAGCTTAGGATTATCAAATTCACCCCTCCACTTT. Translating it yields CASSLGLSNSPLHF.

Remarks on this clonotype: The junction departs from germline at one end; a sequencing error may be responsible. The chain uses TRBV10-3 and TRBJ2-6; D unresolved. This CDR3 region has 11 residues. Germline CDR1 reads ENHRY; CDR2 reads SYGVKD. CDR3 nucleotides: TGTGCCATTAATGGGGACAACGTCCTGACTTTC. As protein: CAINGDNVLTF.

This clonotype came up once. The chain carries TRBV5-1 and TRBJ1-1; D might be TRBD1 (5 bases). Germline CDR1 reads SGHRS; CDR2 reads YFSETQ. The CDR3 has 15 residues. The V and J ends lost 4 bases and 5 bases respectively, with 18 bases between them. The CDR3 nucleotides are TGCGCCAGCAGCCCCAGGGACGGCGGGTCGACTGAAGCTTTCTTT. Encoded protein: CASSPRDGGSTEAFF.

Concerning this clonotype: A much larger clone sits a single nucleotide away, making a read error possible. This rearrangement joins TRBV7-9 to TRBJ2-3; no firm D call. CDR3 size: 13 residues. Looked up from germline, CDR1 is SEHNR and CDR2 is FQNEAQ (reference sequence). In nucleotides, the CDR3 is TGTGCCGGCAGCTTCTCAGACACAGATACGCAGTATTTT. Amino acid sequence: CAGSFSDTDTQYF.

The genes are TRBV4-2 and TRBJ1-1, with 11 bases that match TRBD1. The germline V gene encodes CDR1 LGHNA and CDR2 YNFKEQ. V was pared by 4 bases and J by 6 bases, with 13 bases of the junction left unmatched. The CDR3 contains 17 residues. The CDR3 here is CASSLYGQGANRAEAFF. The CDR3 DNA sequence: TGTGCCAGCAGCCTATACGGACAGGGGGCGAATAGGGCTGAAGCTTTCTTT.

Comment on this clonotype: One end of the junction fails to match germline, which may point to a read error. V and J are TRBV9 and TRBJ1-2; D remains unclear. Germline-derived CDR1 and CDR2 are SGDLS and YYNGEE. CDR3 length: 14 amino acids. CDR3 bases: TGTGCCAGCACCAACGATCTCTTAAACTATGGCCACACCTTC. It is translated as CASTNDLLNYGHTF.

The gene calls are TRBV2 and TRBJ2-7; tentatively, D is TRBD2 (6 bases). V was trimmed by 6 bases and J by 5 bases, leaving 17 bases between them. Per germline, CDR1 SNHLY and CDR2 FYNNEI. The CDR3 is made up of 14 amino acids. Here the CDR3 reads CASSGTPIANEQYF. In DNA, the CDR3 is TGTGCCAGCAGCGGGACTCCCATAGCGAACGAGCAGTACTTC.

Points on this clonotype: A much bigger clone sits one base away, suggesting this may be a read error. The chain recombines TRBV7-8 with TRBJ2-7; the match to TRBD2 covers 7 bases. This CDR3 has 14 amino acids. Germline loops: CDR1 SGHVS, CDR2 FQNEAQ. The CDR3 loop is CASGFGGWEYEQYF. CDR3 coding DNA: TGTGCCAGCGGCTTCGGGGGGTGGGAGTACGAGCAGTACTTC. Complete variable domain (other parts from reference TRBV7-8 and TRBJ2-7): GAGVSQSPRYKVAKRGQDVALRCDPISGHVSLFWYQQALGQGPEFLTYFQNEAQLDKSGLPSDRFFAERPEGSVSTLKIQRTQQEDSAVYLCASGFGGWEYEQYFGPGTRLTVT.

This chain links TRBV30 with TRBJ1-1; D unresolved. Trimming shortened V by 4 bases and J by 11 bases, and 20 bases separated the two germline ends. CDR3 length equals 13 residues. Per germline, CDR1 GTSNPN and CDR2 SVGIG (reference sequence). The CDR3 bases are TGTGCCTGGACCGACGGCTTTCTCAGCGGGGCTTTCTTT. It translates to CAWTDGFLSGAFF.

The chain carries TRBV5-6 and TRBJ1-6; D may be TRBD1 (6 bases). Trimming removed 2 bases at V and 5 bases at J, with 17 bases between. The CDR3 loop spans 17 amino acids. Per germline, CDR1 SGHDT and CDR2 YYEEEE. The CDR3 nucleotides read TGTGCCAGCAGCTTCCGATTAGGGGGACAAGATAATTCACCCCTCCACTTT. It specifies CASSFRLGGQDNSPLHF.

This clonotype was seen only a few times. A read error may explain this, as a much larger clone is one base away. This chain uses TRBV7-2 with TRBJ1-5; TRBD1 might be the D (6 bases). CDR1 is SGHTA, CDR2 FQGNSA, per germline. This CDR3 comprises 13 residues. In nucleotides, the CDR3 is TGTGCCGGCAGCCTCCCAGGGGCTCAGCCCCAGCATTTT. As protein: CAGSLPGAQPQHF.

This clonotype was recorded a few times. This chain uses TRBV27 with TRBJ2-1; 10 bases are shared with TRBD2. In germline, CDR1 is MNHEY, CDR2 SMNVEV (reference sequence). After removal of 3 bases from V and 3 bases from J, the junction contained 8 bases not matched to a gene. CDR3 size: 17 residues. CDR3 in amino acids: CASSLMSGRGFYNEQFF. The CDR3 region has the DNA TGTGCCAGCAGTTTGATGAGCGGGAGGGGATTCTACAATGAGCAGTTCTTC.

This clonotype was found many times. This chain links TRBV2 with TRBJ2-1, with 8 bases lining up with TRBD1. Looked up from germline, CDR1 is SNHLY and CDR2 is FYNNEI. Trimming cost V 8 bases and J 0 bases; bases outside gene matches: 6. CDR3 length: 15 amino acids. CDR3 sequence: CASQLQGGSYNEQFF. The CDR3 DNA reads TGTGCCAGCCAATTACAGGGGGGCTCCTACAATGAGCAGTTCTTC.

The V and J genes are TRBV20-1 and TRBJ1-5, with D uncertain. The CDR3 has 15 residues. V gave up 1 base and J gave up 2 bases, with 12 bases separating them. Per the germline V gene, CDR1 is DFQATT and CDR2 is SNEGSKA (reference sequence). CDR3 residues: CSARAPGLRNQPQHF. In nucleotides, the CDR3 is TGCAGTGCTAGAGCCCCTGGATTGCGCAATCAGCCCCAGCATTTT.

The chain carries TRBV20-1 and TRBJ2-7; 7 bases are a match to TRBD2. The V segment lost 0 bases and the J segment 4 bases; nucleotides outside the gene matches: 18. The CDR3 runs 18 residues. In germline, CDR1 is DFQATT, CDR2 SNEGSKA (reference sequence). The DNA of the CDR3 is TGCAGTGCTAGAGATAGGGCCTCCAACCGGGGAGGGGATTACGAGCAGTACTTC. It specifies CSARDRASNRGGDYEQYF.

The rearrangement uses TRBV4-3 and TRBJ1-1; no reliable D call. Looked up from germline, CDR1 is LGHNA and CDR2 is YSLEER. V gave up 2 bases and J gave up 6 bases, with 19 bases separating them. This CDR3 spans 16 amino acids. CDR3 bases: TGCGCCAGCAGCCAATTATCTAGCCATAGTATGGCTGAAGCTTTCTTT. This codes for CASSQLSSHSMAEAFF.

This clonotype was picked up many times. The chain couples TRBV19 to TRBJ1-3; TRBD1 might be the D (5 bases). This CDR3 spans 14 amino acids. V lost 5 bases and J lost 4, with 12 bases in between. The germline gives CDR1 LNHDA, CDR2 SQIVND (reference sequence). CDR3 region: CASSPGLDGNTIYF. DNA of the CDR3: TGTGCCAGTAGTCCAGGGTTGGACGGAAACACCATATATTTT.

The rearrangement uses TRBV2 and TRBJ2-7; possibly TRBD1 for D (5 bases). V dropped 5 bases and J dropped 1 base, with 9 bases sitting between them. Germline V CDR1 and CDR2: SNHLY, FYNNEI. The CDR3 is 13 amino acids. CDR3 sequence reads: CASSLKGSYEQYF. DNA for the CDR3: TGTGCCAGCAGTTTAAAGGGGTCCTACGAGCAGTACTTC.

The rearrangement links TRBV29-1 to TRBJ2-7; 7 nucleotides line up with TRBD1. The V gene's germline CDR1 is SQVTM and CDR2 ANQGSEA. Trimming took 6 bases from V and 1 from J; bases not matched to a gene: 9. The CDR3 is made up of 14 amino acids. The CDR3 nucleotides are TGCAGCGTGGGCCGAAACAGGGGATCCTACGAGCAGTACTTC. It yields the protein CSVGRNRGSYEQYF.

In regard to this clonotype: One end of the junction does not line up with germline, which may come from a read error. The CDR3 DNA is TGCGCCAGCCGCCAGGGGGGACAGGGCCTGAATCAGCCCCAGCATTTT. Its translation is CASRQGGQGLNQPQHF. V and J are TRBV4-3 and TRBJ1-5; TRBD1 matches 9 bases. The germline gives CDR1 LGHNA, CDR2 YSLEER. The CDR3 is made up of 16 amino acids.

This chain joins TRBV11-1 and TRBJ1-6, with 9 positions matching TRBD1. The CDR3 length is 17 residues. Looked up from germline, CDR1 is SGHAT and CDR2 is FQDESV (reference sequence). Losses at the gene ends were 1 base for V and 3 bases for J; bases not matched to a gene: 4. CDR3 nucleotides: TGTGCCAGCAGCTTAGGCGGGGGACAGGGCTATAATTCACCCCTCCACTTT. Its translation: CASSLGGGQGYNSPLHF.

This clonotype was seen a handful of times. The chain has TRBV6-1 and TRBJ1-5; TRBD1 agrees at 9 bases. Trimming cost V 10 bases and J 7 bases; bases outside gene matches: 5. Germline assignment: CDR1 MNHNS and CDR2 SASEGT. This CDR3 region has 12 residues. The DNA for the CDR3 is TGTGCCACGGGACAGGGTCACCAGCCCCAGCATTTT. Residues: CATGQGHQPQHF.

The J gene is TRBJ2-7, the V gene TRBV25-1; the D is unclear. V gave up 4 bases and J gave up 5 bases, with 15 bases separating them. CDR1 is MGHDK, CDR2 SYGVNS, per germline. The CDR3 contains 14 residues. For the CDR3, the DNA is TGTGCCAGCAGTGTCTCGGGTCAGGCCCACGAGCAGTACTTC. It is translated as CASSVSGQAHEQYF.

This chain joins TRBV9 and TRBJ2-2; 7 bases are shared with TRBD2. Germline V gene sequence: CDR1 SGDLS, CDR2 YYNGEE. V lost 5 bases and J lost 0; bases outside the gene matches: 7. The CDR3 has 16 residues. This chain's CDR3 is CASSEGLAANTGELFF. CDR3 DNA: TGTGCCAGCAGTGAAGGGCTAGCGGCGAACACCGGGGAGCTGTTTTTT.